The next 14 T cell receptor beta chains were all read from a single sample in a study of shared clonotypes between healthy human individuals. Only in-frame clones appear in the TCRdb table, and some are missing; sequencing was by immunoSEQ multiplex PCR. Of around 2,000,000 clones listed, about 92% were seen once; the top ten hold over 1.5%. It was CD45RO-negative cells, positively selected for CCR7, that made up naive CD8 cells, with terminally differentiated effector memory CD45RA+ cells excluded. Material: naive CD8+ T cells from PBMCs. These receptors originate from a man between 18 and 35 years old in good health. Some clones in this sample may be carry-over from other donors' samples.

The chain joins TRBV27 to TRBJ2-7; 7 bases are a match to TRBD1. The J segment lost 2 bases and the V segment lost 8 bases, leaving 6 bases of the junction unmatched. The length of the CDR3 is 13 residues. From germline, CDR1 is MNHEY and CDR2 SMNVEV (reference sequence). CDR3 nucleotides: TGTGCCAGCGCCCATACAGGGGCCTACGAGCAGTACTTC. Its protein product is CASAHTGAYEQYF.

This sequence joins TRBV6-1 and TRBJ2-7, with D unresolved. The CDR3 is 13 residues long. The V gene lost 2 bases and the J gene lost 3 bases, with 8 bases spanning the gap. Germline values: CDR1 MNHNS, CDR2 SASEGT. CDR3 nucleotide sequence: TGTGCCAGCAGTGAATTTCGGAGCTACGAGCAGTACTTC. Its protein product is CASSEFRSYEQYF.

In this sample, this clone turned up a few times. The chain couples TRBV11-1 to TRBJ1-1; D remains ambiguous. V lost 2 bases, J lost 1 base, and 5 bases lay in between. Germline loops: CDR1 SGHAT, CDR2 FQDESV (reference sequence). The CDR3 totals 13 residues. CDR3 in amino acids: CASSLSGNTEAFF. CDR3 nucleotide sequence: TGTGCCAGCAGCTTAAGCGGGAACACTGAAGCTTTCTTT.

This rearrangement joins TRBV6-4 to TRBJ1-4; D gene uncertain. The CDR3 extends over 13 amino acids. From germline, CDR1 is MRHNA and CDR2 SNTAGT. V was shortened by 5 bases and J by 5 bases, with 9 bases between the two germline ends. CDR3 DNA: TGTGCCAGCAGTCGAACAGTCAATGAAAAACTGTTTTTT. Translated, it gives CASSRTVNEKLFF.

This rearrangement joins TRBV6-5 to TRBJ2-7; D is undetermined. V lost 5 bases and J lost 0, with 8 bases in between. Germline loops: CDR1 MNHEY, CDR2 SVGAGI. This CDR3 is 13 amino acids long. The CDR3 DNA is TGTGCCAGCAGTGCCAGGATCTCCTACGAGCAGTACTTC. This codes for CASSARISYEQYF.

The chain joins TRBV7-2 to TRBJ2-6; tentative D call: TRBD1 (5 bases). Germline V gives CDR1 SGHTA, CDR2 FQGNSA. V was pared by 4 bases and J by 0 bases, with 7 bases between. This CDR3 comprises 15 residues. CDR3 sequence reads: CASSSRVSGANVLTF. The CDR3 DNA is TGTGCCAGCAGCTCCAGGGTCTCTGGGGCCAACGTCCTGACTTTC.

This clone has only one observation. This chain uses TRBV29-1 with TRBJ2-5; 11 positions match TRBD1. This CDR3 has 13 amino acids. V was clipped by 6 bases and J by 5 bases; unmatched bases: 5. Per the germline V gene, CDR1 is SQVTM and CDR2 is ANQGSEA. CDR3 bases: TGCAGCGTCAGGACAGGGGGCAGGGAGACCCAGTACTTC. This gives the protein CSVRTGGRETQYF.

The V call is TRBV7-9, the J call TRBJ2-1, with D unclear. The length of the CDR3 is 15 residues. The V gene lost 0 bases and the J gene lost 0 bases, with 6 bases spanning the gap. CDR1 is SEHNR and CDR2 is FQNEAQ in the germline V gene (reference sequence). The chain's CDR3 is CASSLALPSYNEQFF. CDR3 sequence (DNA): TGTGCCAGCAGCTTAGCTCTCCCCTCCTACAATGAGCAGTTCTTC.

The chain has TRBV27 and TRBJ2-1; 8 bases line up with TRBD1. The CDR3 length is 16 residues. V gave up 2 bases and J gave up 7 bases; unmatched junction bases: 10. Germline-derived CDR1 and CDR2 are MNHEY and SMNVEV (reference sequence). CDR3 bases: TGTGCCAGCAGTTTAGTTCTAGGACAGGGTATGAATGAGCAGTTCTTC. Its translation: CASSLVLGQGMNEQFF.

V gene TRBV30 combines with J gene TRBJ1-1, with a weak D call TRBD1 (5 bases). V was pared by 4 bases and J by 6 bases, with 18 bases between. The CDR3 runs to 14 residues. The germline gives CDR1 GTSNPN, CDR2 SVGIG (reference sequence). CDR3 residues: CAWINVAGQAEAFF. The CDR3, as DNA: TGTGCCTGGATTAATGTGGCAGGGCAGGCTGAAGCTTTCTTT.

The chain joins TRBV11-2 to TRBJ2-5, with 7 bases matching TRBD2. From germline, CDR1 is SGHAT and CDR2 FQNNGV. V shed 6 bases, J shed 4 bases, and the junction held 8 bases outside the gene matches. This CDR3 is built from 14 residues. CDR3 region: CASRLAARLETQYF. For the CDR3, the DNA is TGTGCCAGCAGGCTAGCGGCCCGGTTAGAGACCCAGTACTTC.

This chain joins TRBV11-2 and TRBJ1-2, with 11 nucleotides matching TRBD1. The ends lost 5 bases at V and 6 bases at J; junction bases unmatched: 5. CDR3 length: 14 amino acids. Germline loops: CDR1 SGHAT, CDR2 FQNNGV. The CDR3 DNA is TGTGCCAGCAGCAGGACAGGGGGCTATGATGGCTACACCTTC. It codes for CASSRTGGYDGYTF.

The V gene is TRBV27, the J gene TRBJ1-3, with D uncertain. Looked up from germline, CDR1 is MNHEY and CDR2 is SMNVEV (reference sequence). V was cut by 3 bases and J by 4 bases, with 13 bases left in between. This CDR3 comprises 15 residues. CDR3 sequence: CASSFGPKLGNTIYF. CDR3 nucleotides: TGTGCCAGCAGTTTCGGGCCCAAGCTCGGAAACACCATATATTTT.

This sequence joins TRBV7-8 and TRBJ2-7; TRBD2 agrees at 9 bases. From germline, CDR1 is SGHVS and CDR2 FQNEAQ. Trimming removed 5 bases from V and 1 base from J; junction bases left unmatched: 15. The CDR3 loop spans 18 amino acids. CDR3: CASSLPVAGALLSYEQYF. The DNA of the CDR3 is TGTGCCAGCAGCCTACCGGTAGCGGGAGCGCTACTATCCTACGAGCAGTACTTC.